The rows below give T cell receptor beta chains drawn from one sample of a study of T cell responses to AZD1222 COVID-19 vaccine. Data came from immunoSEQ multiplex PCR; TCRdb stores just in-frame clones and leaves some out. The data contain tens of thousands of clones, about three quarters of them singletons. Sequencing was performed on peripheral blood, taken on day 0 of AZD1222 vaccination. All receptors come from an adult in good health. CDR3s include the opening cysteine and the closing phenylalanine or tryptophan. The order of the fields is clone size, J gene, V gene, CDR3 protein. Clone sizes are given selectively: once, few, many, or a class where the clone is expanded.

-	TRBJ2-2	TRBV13	CASSLPGQTNTGELFF
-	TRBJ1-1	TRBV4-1	CASSRGPRTEAFF
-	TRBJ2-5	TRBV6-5	CASSQRLGSQETQYF
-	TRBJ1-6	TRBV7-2	CASSLEQDSPLHF
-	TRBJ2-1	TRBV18	CASSPGRGNEQFF
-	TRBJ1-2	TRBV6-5	CASSSRGAQSNYGYTF
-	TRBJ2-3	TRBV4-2	CASSQVQGLSTDTQYF
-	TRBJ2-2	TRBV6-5	CASSYFSGELFF
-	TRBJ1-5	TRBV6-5	CASSSGQGGNQPQHF
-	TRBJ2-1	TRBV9	CASSTGTSGKQFF
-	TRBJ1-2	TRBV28	CASTTGEYGYTF
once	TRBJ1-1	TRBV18	CASSQTDGLGTEAFF
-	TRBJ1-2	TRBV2	CASRSMGQLYGYTF
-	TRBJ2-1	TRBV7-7	CASSHGTLNEQFF
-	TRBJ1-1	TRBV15	CATSRDRTSGLGAEAFF
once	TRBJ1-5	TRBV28	CASQGSNQPQHF
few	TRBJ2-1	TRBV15	CATSRDFQGGYDEQFF
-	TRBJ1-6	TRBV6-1	CASSEAGNSTPLHF
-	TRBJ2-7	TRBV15	CATSRDYYEQYF
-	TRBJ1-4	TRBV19	CASRVGTVNEKLFF
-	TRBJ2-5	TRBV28	CASSLYDWGRQETQYF
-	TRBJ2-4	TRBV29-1	CSVEYRQGAMFIQYF
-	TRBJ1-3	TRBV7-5	CVRSLGIRVSSGNTIYF
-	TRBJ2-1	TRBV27	CASSLERENEQFF
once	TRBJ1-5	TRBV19	CASGKAPQHF
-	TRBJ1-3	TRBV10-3	CAISEQDISGGNTIYF
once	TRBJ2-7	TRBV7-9	CASSTGSRVLGEQYF
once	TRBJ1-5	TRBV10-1	CASKSVRELEFNQPQHF
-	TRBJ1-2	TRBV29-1	CSLGGPGNGYTF
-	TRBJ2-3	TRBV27	CASSSPAGEGDTQYF
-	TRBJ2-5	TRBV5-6	CASSQERGGYQETQYF
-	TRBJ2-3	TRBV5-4	CASSFSGGTDTQYF
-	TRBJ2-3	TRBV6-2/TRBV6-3	CASSWTSGRPDTQYF
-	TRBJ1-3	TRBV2	CASSDSLGGLGNTIYF
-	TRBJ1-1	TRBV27	CASRPNWGDEAFF
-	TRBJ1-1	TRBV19	CASSTTDRDTEAFF
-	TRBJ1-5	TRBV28	CASSAGTGVFAQHF
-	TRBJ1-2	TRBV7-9	CASSLAGQYGYTF
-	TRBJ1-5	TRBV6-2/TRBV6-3	CASSQPQSFYSNQPQHF
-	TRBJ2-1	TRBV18	CASSPSDGTNEQFF